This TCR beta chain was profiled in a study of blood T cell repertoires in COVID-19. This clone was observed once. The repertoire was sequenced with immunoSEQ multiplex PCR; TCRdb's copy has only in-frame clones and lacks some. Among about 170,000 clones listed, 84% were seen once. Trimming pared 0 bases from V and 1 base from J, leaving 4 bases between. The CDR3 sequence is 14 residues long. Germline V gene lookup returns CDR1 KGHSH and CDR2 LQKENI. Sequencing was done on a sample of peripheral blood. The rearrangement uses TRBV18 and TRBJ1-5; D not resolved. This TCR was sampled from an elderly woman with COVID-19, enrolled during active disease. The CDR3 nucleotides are TGTGCCAGCTCACCACCTCTGAGCAATCAGCCCCAGCATTTT. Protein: CASSPPLSNQPQHF.